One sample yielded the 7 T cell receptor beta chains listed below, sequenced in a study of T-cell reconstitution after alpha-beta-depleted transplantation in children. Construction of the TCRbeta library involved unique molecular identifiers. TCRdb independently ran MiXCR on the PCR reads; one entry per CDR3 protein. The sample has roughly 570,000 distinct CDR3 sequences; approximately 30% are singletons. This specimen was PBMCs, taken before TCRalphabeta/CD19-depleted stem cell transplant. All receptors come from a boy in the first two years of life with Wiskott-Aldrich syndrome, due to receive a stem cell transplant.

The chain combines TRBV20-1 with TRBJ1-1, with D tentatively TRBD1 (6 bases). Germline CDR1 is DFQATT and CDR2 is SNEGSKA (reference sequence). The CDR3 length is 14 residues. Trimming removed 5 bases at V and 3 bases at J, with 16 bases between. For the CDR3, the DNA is TGCAGTGCTTGGGAAGGGGGGGTGGACACTGAAGCTTTCTTT. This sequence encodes CSAWEGGVDTEAFF.

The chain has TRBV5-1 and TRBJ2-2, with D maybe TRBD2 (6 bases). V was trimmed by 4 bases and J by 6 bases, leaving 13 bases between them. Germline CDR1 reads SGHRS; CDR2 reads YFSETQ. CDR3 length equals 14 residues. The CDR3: CASSGGLLPGELFF. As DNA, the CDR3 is TGCGCCAGCAGCGGAGGACTATTACCCGGGGAGCTGTTTTTT.

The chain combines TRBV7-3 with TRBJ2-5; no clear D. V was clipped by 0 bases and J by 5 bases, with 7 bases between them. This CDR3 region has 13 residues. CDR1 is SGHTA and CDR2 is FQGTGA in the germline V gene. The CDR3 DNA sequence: TGTGCCAGCAGCTTAACCTCTACCGAGACCCAGTACTTC. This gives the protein CASSLTSTETQYF.

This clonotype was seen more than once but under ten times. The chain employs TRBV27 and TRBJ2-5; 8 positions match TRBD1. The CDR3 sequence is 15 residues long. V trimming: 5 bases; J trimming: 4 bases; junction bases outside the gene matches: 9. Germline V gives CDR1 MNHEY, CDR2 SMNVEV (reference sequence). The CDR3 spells CASSGYGQGLETQYF. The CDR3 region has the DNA TGTGCCAGCAGTGGATACGGACAGGGCTTAGAGACCCAGTACTTC.

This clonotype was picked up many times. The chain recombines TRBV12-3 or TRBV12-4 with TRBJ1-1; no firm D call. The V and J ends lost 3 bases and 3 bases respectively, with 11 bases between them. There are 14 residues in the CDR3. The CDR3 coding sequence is TGTGCCAGCAGTTTGGAGGGATTGGACACTGAAGCTTTCTTT. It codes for CASSLEGLDTEAFF.

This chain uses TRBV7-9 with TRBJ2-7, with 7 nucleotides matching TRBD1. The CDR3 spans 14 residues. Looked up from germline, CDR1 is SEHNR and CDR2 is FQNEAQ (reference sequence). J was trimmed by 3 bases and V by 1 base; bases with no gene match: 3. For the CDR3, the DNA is TGTGCCAGCAGCTTAGGGGGACAGATCTACGAGCAGTACTTC. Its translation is CASSLGGQIYEQYF.

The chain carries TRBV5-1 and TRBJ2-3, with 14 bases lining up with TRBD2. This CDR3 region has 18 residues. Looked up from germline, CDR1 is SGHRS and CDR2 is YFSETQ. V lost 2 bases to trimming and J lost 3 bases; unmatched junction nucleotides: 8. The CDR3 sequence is CASSFGPGLAGVTDTQYF. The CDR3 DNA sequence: TGCGCCAGCAGCTTTGGCCCGGGACTAGCGGGAGTTACAGATACGCAGTATTTT.